This record covers a single T cell receptor beta chain. The antigen is unknown. Assay used: immunoSEQ multiplex PCR; TCRdb lists only in-frame clones, some missing. The repertoire consists of about 9,800 clones, with 50% to 80% occurring once and the leading ten covering roughly 4.5%. These data come from a study of neoadjuvant anti-PD-1 for oral cavity cancer. Indicated time point: after neoadjuvant nivolumab, at surgical resection. Cohort: HPV-negative, locally advanced oral cavity squamous cell carcinoma patients. PBMCs were not maintained or expanded in culture before analysis. Study-level points and caveats: After neoadjuvant nivolumab, PBMC T cell clonality was significantly higher in non-responders than responders.

Germline-derived CDR1 and CDR2 are SGHVS and FQNEAQ. J was trimmed by 1 base and V by 5 bases; bases with no gene match: 0. The CDR3 runs to 14 residues. This receptor was taken from a person aged 35-79 years with oral cavity squamous cell carcinoma. The source material was PBMCs, sampled after nivolumab (anti-PD-1) treatment. This chain uses TRBV7-8 with TRBJ1-5; 9 bases agree with TRBD1. The CDR3 bases are TGTGCCAGCAGCGGGACAGGGAGCAATCAGCCCCAGCATTTT. Translation: CASSGTGSNQPQHF.